Presented here are 14 T cell receptor beta chains from one specimen sequenced in a study of T cells in narcolepsy. Assay used: immunoSEQ multiplex PCR; TCRdb lists only in-frame clones, some missing. The profile shows tens of thousands of clones, roughly 87% of them singletons. Sequenced input: memory (CD45RA-) CD4+ T cells from blood. The origin of the receptors is a human donor in good health.

The J gene is TRBJ1-5, the V gene TRBV7-9; 7 bases are shared with TRBD1. CDR3 length equals 12 residues. With V trimmed by 11 bases and J by 5 bases, 6 bases remained unmatched. Per the germline V gene, CDR1 is SEHNR and CDR2 is FQNEAQ (reference sequence). Here the CDR3 reads CAGQEGDQPQHF. DNA for the CDR3: TGTGCCGGACAGGAAGGAGATCAGCCCCAGCATTTT.

J is TRBJ1-5 and V is TRBV25-1, with D unresolved. Trimming cost V 5 bases and J 9 bases, with 17 bases left between them. CDR1 is MGHDK, CDR2 SYGVNS, per germline. The CDR3 sequence is 14 residues long. CDR3 sequence: CASSLSGLSWPQHF. The CDR3 DNA is TGTGCCAGCAGTCTTTCCGGGTTATCATGGCCCCAGCATTTT.

The rearrangement joins TRBV5-8 to TRBJ1-6; D is perhaps TRBD1 (5 bases). The CDR3 spans 15 residues. Germline assignment: CDR1 SGHTS and CDR2 YDEGEE. V dropped 0 bases and J dropped 2 bases, with 6 bases sitting between them. The CDR3 sequence: CASSLAGPYNSPLHF. CDR3 in DNA: TGTGCCAGCAGCTTGGCGGGACCCTATAATTCACCCCTCCACTTT.

This chain joins TRBV5-1 and TRBJ2-1, with TRBD1 identical over 8 bases. Germline CDR1 reads SGHRS; CDR2 reads YFSETQ. The CDR3 is 15 residues long. The ends lost 0 bases at V and 5 bases at J; junction bases unmatched: 4. CDR3 nucleotides: TGCGCCAGCAGCTTGGTGGGACAGGCCCACAATGAGCAGTTCTTC. This translates into CASSLVGQAHNEQFF.

This chain links TRBV6-5 with TRBJ1-6; D call uncertain. Between the trimmed V and J ends, which lost 3 bases and 4 bases, there was a span of 7 bases. The CDR3 length is 14 residues. Germline CDR1 and CDR2: MNHEY and SVGAGI. CDR3 nucleotides: TGTGCCAGCAGTTATACAGCTTATAATTCACCCCTCCACTTT. Encoded protein: CASSYTAYNSPLHF.

This clone was detected only once. V usage is TRBV18 and J usage is TRBJ1-1; TRBD1 matches 10 bases. The germline V gene encodes CDR1 KGHSH and CDR2 LQKENI. With V trimmed by 2 bases and J by 2 bases, 5 bases remained unmatched. CDR3 length: 16 amino acids. The CDR3 region has the DNA TGTGCCAGCTCACCAAGTCAGACAGGGGGCAACACTGAAGCTTTCTTT. Its translation is CASSPSQTGGNTEAFF.

This clone was seen a few times. The rearrangement links TRBV14 to TRBJ1-2; no firm D call. The CDR3 sequence is 13 residues long. V was cut by 0 bases and J by 5 bases, with 7 bases left in between. Germline-derived CDR1 and CDR2 are SGHDN and FVKESK. The DNA of the CDR3 is TGTGCCAGCAGCCAAGAGGAAGGTTATGGCTACACCTTC. The encoded protein is CASSQEEGYGYTF.

The J gene is TRBJ2-7, the V gene TRBV15; D possibly corresponds to TRBD1 (5 bases). CDR1 LNHNV and CDR2 YYDKDF come from the germline V gene (reference sequence). The CDR3 covers 16 residues. V lost 0 bases to trimming and J lost 4 bases, with 16 bases between them. CDR3 amino acids: CATSREGVEQTYEQYF. The DNA for the CDR3 is TGTGCCACCAGCAGAGAAGGGGTAGAGCAGACTTACGAGCAGTACTTC.

This chain uses TRBV2 with TRBJ1-1; TRBD1 agrees at 8 bases. CDR1 is SNHLY and CDR2 is FYNNEI in the germline V gene. J gave up 0 bases and V 5 bases, and 5 bases lay outside the gene matches. CDR3 size: 15 residues. The CDR3 coding sequence is TGTGCCAGCAGTAAGACAGGGGATTTGAACACTGAAGCTTTCTTT. It specifies CASSKTGDLNTEAFF.

This clone was seen a few times. This chain connects TRBV15 to TRBJ2-1; D is undetermined. V lost 2 bases, J lost 7 bases, and 12 bases lay in between. The CDR3 extends over 14 amino acids. Germline CDR1 reads LNHNV; CDR2 reads YYDKDF (reference sequence). The CDR3 reads CATSRTPTMNEQFF. The CDR3, as DNA: TGTGCCACCAGCAGAACCCCAACCATGAATGAGCAGTTCTTC. The full variable domain, in which reference TRBV15 and TRBJ2-1 provide the parts outside the CDR3, is DAMVIQNPRYQVTQFGKPVTLSCSQTLNHNVMYWYQQKSSQAPKLLFHYYDKDFNNEADTPDNFQSRRPNTSFCFLDIRSPGLGDTAMYLCATSRTPTMNEQFFGPGTRLTVL.

The rearrangement uses TRBV7-2 and TRBJ1-1; D unclear. CDR3 length: 14 residues. Deletions cut 2 bases from V and 0 bases from J, with 7 bases between. Germline-derived CDR1 and CDR2 are SGHTA and FQGNSA. The CDR3 DNA sequence: TGTGCCAGCAGCTTAAAAGTTGTGAACACTGAAGCTTTCTTT. Its translation: CASSLKVVNTEAFF.

The chain combines TRBV4-3 with TRBJ2-2; unclear D gene. Germline V gene sequence: CDR1 LGHNA, CDR2 YSLEER. This CDR3 has 14 amino acids. V lost 1 base, J lost 4 bases, and 7 bases lay in between. CDR3 protein: CASSQGDITGELFF. The CDR3 nucleotides read TGCGCCAGCAGCCAAGGAGACATCACCGGGGAGCTGTTTTTT.

V and J are TRBV6-6 and TRBJ1-6; D is uncertain. The CDR3 is 15 residues long. The germline V and J ends were trimmed by 2 bases and 6 bases, with 11 bases remaining between them. The germline CDR1 and CDR2 sequences are MNHNY and SVGAGI (reference sequence). The CDR3 loop is CASSYEGTANSPLHF. The CDR3 DNA is TGTGCCAGCAGTTACGAGGGAACGGCTAATTCACCCCTCCACTTT.

The chain employs TRBV19 and TRBJ1-5; 7 bases agree with TRBD1. The germline V gene encodes CDR1 LNHDA and CDR2 SQIVND (reference sequence). The CDR3 is 14 amino acids. V shed 5 bases and J 5 bases; nucleotides not matched to a gene: 6. The CDR3 region is CASSRTGRHQPQHF. The CDR3, as DNA: TGTGCCAGTAGTCGGACAGGAAGGCATCAGCCCCAGCATTTT.